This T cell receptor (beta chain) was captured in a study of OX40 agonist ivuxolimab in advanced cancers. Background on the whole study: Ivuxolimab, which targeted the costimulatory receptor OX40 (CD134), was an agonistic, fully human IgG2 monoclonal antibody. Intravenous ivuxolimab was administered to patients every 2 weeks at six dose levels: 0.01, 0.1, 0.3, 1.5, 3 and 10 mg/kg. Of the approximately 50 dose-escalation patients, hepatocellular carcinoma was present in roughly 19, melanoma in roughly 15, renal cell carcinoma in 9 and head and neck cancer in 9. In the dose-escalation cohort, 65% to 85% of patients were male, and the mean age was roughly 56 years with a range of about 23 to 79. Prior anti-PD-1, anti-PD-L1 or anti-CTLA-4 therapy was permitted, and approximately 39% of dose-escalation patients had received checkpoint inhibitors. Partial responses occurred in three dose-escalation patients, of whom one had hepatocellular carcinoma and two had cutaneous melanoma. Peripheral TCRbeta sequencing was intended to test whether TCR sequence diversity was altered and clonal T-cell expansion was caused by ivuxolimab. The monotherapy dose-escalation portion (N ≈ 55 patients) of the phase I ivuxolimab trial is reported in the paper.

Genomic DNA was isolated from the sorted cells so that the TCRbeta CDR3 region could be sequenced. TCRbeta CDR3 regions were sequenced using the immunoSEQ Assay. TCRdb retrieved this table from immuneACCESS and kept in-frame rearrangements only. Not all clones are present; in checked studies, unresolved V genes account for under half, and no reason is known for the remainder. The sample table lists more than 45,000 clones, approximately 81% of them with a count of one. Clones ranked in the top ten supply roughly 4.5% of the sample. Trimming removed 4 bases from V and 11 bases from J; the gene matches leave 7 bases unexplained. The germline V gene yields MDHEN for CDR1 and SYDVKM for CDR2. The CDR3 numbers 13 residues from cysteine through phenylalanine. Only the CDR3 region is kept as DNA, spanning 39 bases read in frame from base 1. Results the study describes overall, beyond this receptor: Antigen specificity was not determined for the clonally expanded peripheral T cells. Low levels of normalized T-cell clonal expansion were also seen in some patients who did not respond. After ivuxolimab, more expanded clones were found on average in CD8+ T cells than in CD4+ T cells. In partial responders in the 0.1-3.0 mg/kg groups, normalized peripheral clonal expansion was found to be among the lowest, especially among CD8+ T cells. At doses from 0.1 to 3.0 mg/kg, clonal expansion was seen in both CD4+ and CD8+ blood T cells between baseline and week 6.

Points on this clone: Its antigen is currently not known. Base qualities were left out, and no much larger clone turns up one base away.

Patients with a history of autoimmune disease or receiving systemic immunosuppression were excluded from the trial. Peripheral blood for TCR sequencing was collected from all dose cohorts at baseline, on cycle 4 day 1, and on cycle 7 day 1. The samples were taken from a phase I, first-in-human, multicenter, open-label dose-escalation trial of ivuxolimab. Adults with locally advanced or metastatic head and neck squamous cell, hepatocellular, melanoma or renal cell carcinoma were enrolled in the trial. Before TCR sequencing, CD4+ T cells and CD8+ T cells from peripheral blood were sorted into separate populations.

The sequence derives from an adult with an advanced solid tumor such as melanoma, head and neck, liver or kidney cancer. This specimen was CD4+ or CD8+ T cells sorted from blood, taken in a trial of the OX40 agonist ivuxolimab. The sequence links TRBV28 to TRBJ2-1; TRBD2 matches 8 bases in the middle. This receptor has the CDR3 CASSSPGLEKQFF. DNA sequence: TGTGCCAGCAGTTCCCCGGGACTAGAGAAGCAGTTCTTC.